This TCR beta chain derives from a study of blood T cell repertoires in COVID-19. V was clipped by 0 bases and J by 7 bases, with 15 bases between them. CDR3 size: 15 residues. Germline V gene data show CDR1 as MNHNY and CDR2 as SVGAGI (reference sequence). Method: immunoSEQ multiplex PCR; TCRdb's copy keeps in-frame clones and lacks some. The data hold under 450,000 clones, with about 88% observed a single time. Sequenced input: peripheral blood. The receptor comes from a middle-aged woman with COVID-19, enrolled during active disease. V is TRBV6-6 and J is TRBJ1-2; D call uncertain. CDR3 DNA: TGTGCCAGCAGTTACTCGAGGCTTACCGAGGGTGGCTACACCTTC. It encodes CASSYSRLTEGGYTF.